Listed here are 8 T cell receptor beta chains from one sample, sequenced in a study of cytomegalovirus exposure and HLA in healthy donors. The PCR was carried out with 60 Vbeta primers and 13 Jbeta primers. Only in-frame clones appear in the TCRdb table, and some are missing; sequencing was by immunoSEQ multiplex PCR. The sample carries 110,000 or so clones, 60% to 80% recorded once. Sequenced material: PBMCs. These receptors all stem from a man in his fifties or sixties in good health and CMV-seropositive.

This chain joins TRBV11-2 and TRBJ2-3; 11 bases match TRBD2. Germline CDR1 SGHAT, CDR2 FQNNGV. After removal of 3 bases from V and 0 bases from J, the junction contained 2 bases not matched to a gene. This CDR3 contains 16 residues. CDR3 nucleotides: TGTGCCAGCAGCTTTAGACTAGCGGGGAGCACAGATACGCAGTATTTT. Its translation is CASSFRLAGSTDTQYF.

The chain has TRBV7-2 and TRBJ1-1; D is possibly TRBD1 (6 bases). The germline V and J ends were trimmed by 5 bases and 0 bases, with 10 bases remaining between them. CDR1 SGHTA and CDR2 FQGNSA come from the germline V gene. This CDR3 region has 14 residues. In nucleotides, the CDR3 is TGTGCCAGCAGCAAGGACAGACTGAACACTGAAGCTTTCTTT. This translates into CASSKDRLNTEAFF. Supplemented by reference TRBV7-2 and TRBJ1-1, the full variable domain reads GAGVSQSPSNKVTEKGKDVELRCDPISGHTALYWYRQSLGQGLEFLIYFQGNSAPDKSGLPSDRFSAERTGGSVSTLTIQRTQQEDSAVYLCASSKDRLNTEAFFGQGTRLTVV.

The chain links TRBV5-1 to TRBJ1-1; D may be TRBD1 (6 bases). Trimming stripped 3 bases from V and 2 bases from J, with 11 bases between. The CDR3 extends over 14 amino acids. From germline, CDR1 is SGHRS and CDR2 YFSETQ. CDR3 DNA sequence: TGCGCCAGCAGCTCAAACAGGGTCAACACTGAAGCTTTCTTT. Translating gives CASSSNRVNTEAFF.

The table lists this clone with a few counts. The chain carries TRBV27 and TRBJ2-1; 10 nucleotides agree with TRBD1. V was pared by 4 bases and J by 1 base, with 19 bases of the junction left unmatched. Germline CDR1 MNHEY, CDR2 SMNVEV (reference sequence). The CDR3 totals 21 residues. The CDR3 protein is CASSSRQGATAGGRSYNEQFF. CDR3 coding DNA: TGTGCCAGCAGTTCTCGACAGGGGGCGACGGCGGGAGGTCGGTCCTACAATGAGCAGTTCTTC.

The chain combines TRBV4-2 with TRBJ2-7; 8 bases are shared with TRBD2. V lost 1 base to trimming and J lost 4 bases; unmatched junction nucleotides: 15. Germline-derived CDR1 and CDR2 are LGHNA and YNFKEQ. The CDR3 spans 18 residues. The CDR3 region has the DNA TGTGCCAGCAGCCAAGTCCTTCCAAGTGGAGCGGGAGAATACGAGCAGTACTTC. Its translation: CASSQVLPSGAGEYEQYF.

This chain links TRBV9 with TRBJ1-6; D might be TRBD1 (6 bases). The CDR3 runs 17 residues. Trimming took 3 bases from V and 9 from J, leaving 22 bases between them. Germline assignment: CDR1 SGDLS and CDR2 YYNGEE. The CDR3 DNA sequence: TGTGCCAGCAGCGGGCTAGGGCGGGGGCCCAAGCCTTCACCCCTCCACTTT. Protein sequence: CASSGLGRGPKPSPLHF. The full variable domain, with the rest looked up from reference TRBV9 and TRBJ1-6, is DSGVTQTPKHLITATGQRVTLRCSPRSGDLSVYWYQQSLDQGLQFLIQYYNGEERAKGNILERFSAQQFPDLHSELNLSSLELGDSALYFCASSGLGRGPKPSPLHFGNGTRLTVT.

The J gene is TRBJ2-7, the V gene TRBV19, with D possibly matching TRBD2 (6 bases). V lost 6 bases to trimming and J lost 3 bases, with 36 bases between them. CDR3 length: 21 residues. The germline V gene has CDR1 LNHDA and CDR2 SQIVND (reference sequence). The CDR3 loop reads CASSTGLKLRGTHTRIYEQYF. CDR3 DNA: TGTGCCAGTAGCACAGGACTTAAGCTCCGAGGGACTCACACCCGGATCTACGAGCAGTACTTC.

This clone appeared a single time. This chain links TRBV28 with TRBJ2-5; 9 bases align to TRBD1. Unmatched junction bases numbered 8, after V lost 7 bases and J lost 2 bases. The CDR3 consists of 15 residues. Germline-derived CDR1 and CDR2 are MDHEN and SYDVKM. The CDR3 sequence: CASTYDRGNQETQYF. In DNA form, the CDR3 reads TGTGCCAGCACATATGACAGGGGGAATCAAGAGACCCAGTACTTC. The full variable domain, rest sourced from reference TRBV28 and TRBJ2-5, is DVKVTQSSRYLVKRTGEKVFLECVQDMDHENMFWYRQDPGLGLRLIYFSYDVKMKEKGDIPEGYSVSREKKERFSLILESASTNQTSMYLCASTYDRGNQETQYFGPGTRLLVL.